These 27 T cell receptor beta chains were sequenced from one sample in a study of blood T cell repertoires in COVID-19. Produced via immunoSEQ multiplex PCR; TCRdb's table is partial and in-frame only. The data hold roughly 300,000 clones, with approximately 89% observed a single time. Sequenced material: peripheral blood. Every receptor here comes from a woman aged 50 to 60 who had recovered from COVID-19.

A few counts support this clone. The V call is TRBV4-1, the J call TRBJ2-2; TRBD1 matches 9 bases. This CDR3 has 15 residues. CDR1 is MGHRA, CDR2 YSYEKL, per germline. Trimming at V came to 4 bases and at J to 4 bases, leaving 4 bases not matched to a gene. DNA for the CDR3: TGCGCCAGCAGCCGGGACAGGGTGGGCACCGGGGAGCTGTTTTTT. Translating gives CASSRDRVGTGELFF.

The chain couples TRBV20-1 to TRBJ2-3; D is possibly TRBD2 (6 bases). CDR3 length: 14 amino acids. Trimming cost V 3 bases and J 1 base, with 11 bases left between them. From germline, CDR1 is DFQATT and CDR2 SNEGSKA (reference sequence). The CDR3 sequence: CSASTSLGTDTQYF. In nucleotides, the CDR3 is TGCAGTGCTAGTACTAGCCTAGGCACAGATACGCAGTATTTT.

The chain joins TRBV7-2 to TRBJ2-1; a weak D match, TRBD1 (5 bases). The V end lost 7 bases, the J end lost 5 bases, and 18 bases lay between the germline ends. Germline assignment: CDR1 SGHTA and CDR2 FQGNSA. This CDR3 region has 15 residues. In DNA form, the CDR3 reads TGTGCCAGCAACCCAACAGGCAGGGAACACAATGAGCAGTTCTTC. Protein product: CASNPTGREHNEQFF.

V usage is TRBV4-2 and J usage is TRBJ2-5; D unresolved. The CDR3 covers 14 residues. Germline V CDR1 and CDR2: LGHNA, YNFKEQ. Deletions cut 3 bases from V and 4 bases from J, with 12 bases between. For the CDR3, the DNA is TGTGCCAGCAGCCACGACTTTGAGGCAGAGACCCAGTACTTC. As protein: CASSHDFEAETQYF.

The chain employs TRBV5-4 and TRBJ1-3; D is unclear. This CDR3 has 16 amino acids. CDR1 and CDR2 (germline): SGHNT, YYREEE (reference sequence). Trimming took off 0 bases at V and 0 bases at J, with 10 bases between the two ends. The CDR3 DNA is TGTGCCAGCAGCTTGGATCGGTTTTACTCTGGAAACACCATATATTTT. This sequence encodes CASSLDRFYSGNTIYF.

The J gene is TRBJ2-4, the V gene TRBV4-1; 16 bases are shared with TRBD2. CDR3 length: 18 amino acids. V was pared by 3 bases and J by 0 bases, with 2 bases of the junction left unmatched. Germline V gives CDR1 MGHRA, CDR2 YSYEKL. CDR3 sequence (DNA): TGCGCCAGCAGCCAGGGACTAGCGGGGGGGCTAGCCAAAAACATTCAGTACTTC. Its translation: CASSQGLAGGLAKNIQYF.

V gene TRBV11-2 combines with J gene TRBJ2-1; 9 bases line up with TRBD2. CDR3 length: 16 residues. Germline CDR1 and CDR2: SGHAT and FQNNGV. V dropped 2 bases and J dropped 9; count of bases not matched to a gene: 11. CDR3 protein: CASSLNPGVAGAEQFF. In nucleotides, the CDR3 is TGTGCCAGCAGCTTAAACCCCGGGGTAGCGGGGGCTGAGCAGTTCTTC. Drawing the rest from reference TRBV11-2 and TRBJ2-1, the complete variable domain is EAGVAQSPRYKIIEKRQSVAFWCNPISGHATLYWYQQILGQGPKLLIQFQNNGVVDDSQLPKDRFSAERLKGVDSTLKIQPAKLEDSAVYLCASSLNPGVAGAEQFFGPGTRLTVL.

This chain connects TRBV10-3 to TRBJ2-7, with a possible D match to TRBD2 (5 bases). CDR1 and CDR2 from the germline V gene are ENHRY and SYGVKD. V was clipped by 0 bases and J by 5 bases, with 14 bases between them. The length of the CDR3 is 15 residues. DNA for the CDR3: TGTGCCATCAGTGAGTCGATCGGGGTACCAGACGAGCAGTACTTC. It yields the protein CAISESIGVPDEQYF.

This chain joins TRBV3-1 (or the pseudogene TRBV3-2) and TRBJ1-3; D perhaps matches TRBD1 (6 bases). V was cut by 0 bases and J by 1 base, with 10 bases left in between. The CDR3 totals 16 residues. Germline V gene lookup returns CDR1 LGHDT and CDR2 YNNKEL (reference sequence). The CDR3 bases are TGTGCCAGCAGCCAAGAGATCAGGGGATCTGGAAACACCATATATTTT. Encoded protein: CASSQEIRGSGNTIYF.

The chain carries TRBV7-2 and TRBJ1-5; TRBD1 matches at 11 bases. V lost 5 bases and J lost 6; bases outside the gene matches: 6. The CDR3 runs 15 residues. The V gene's germline CDR1 is SGHTA and CDR2 FQGNSA. CDR3 in amino acids: CASSPGQGAFQPQHF. In DNA, the CDR3 is TGTGCCAGCAGCCCCGGACAGGGGGCATTTCAGCCCCAGCATTTT.

The chain has TRBV18 and TRBJ2-3, with D possibly being TRBD2 (6 bases). The CDR3 sequence is 14 residues long. Trimming removed 3 bases from V and 5 bases from J, with 12 bases in between. Germline values: CDR1 KGHSH, CDR2 LQKENI. CDR3 nucleotides: TGTGCCAGCTCACCGGGAGGATTGGAAGATACGCAGTATTTT. This encodes CASSPGGLEDTQYF.

The V call is TRBV29-1, the J call TRBJ1-2; D is perhaps TRBD1 (5 bases). The CDR3 extends over 14 amino acids. Germline V lookup: CDR1 SQVTM, CDR2 ANQGSEA. The V gene lost 3 bases and the J gene lost 5 bases, with 16 bases spanning the gap. The CDR3 bases are TGCAGCGTTGAGGTAGGCGGGACGTTGTATGGCTACACCTTC. This translates into CSVEVGGTLYGYTF. Based on the CDR3 plus reference TRBV29-1 and TRBJ1-2, the full variable domain is SAVISQKPSRDICQRGTSLTIQCQVDSQVTMMFWYRQQPGQSLTLIATANQGSEATYESGFVIDKFPISRPNLTFSTLTVSNMSPEDSSIYLCSVEVGGTLYGYTFGSGTRLTVV.

The genes are TRBV20-1 and TRBJ2-2, with 7 bases lining up with TRBD1. V dropped 3 bases and J dropped 4; count of bases not matched to a gene: 8. The V gene's germline CDR1 is DFQATT and CDR2 SNEGSKA (reference sequence). This CDR3 is 15 amino acids long. CDR3 sequence (DNA): TGCAGTGCTAGTCCCCCGACAGGGTCCACCGGGGAGCTGTTTTTT. It yields the protein CSASPPTGSTGELFF.

The chain uses TRBV4-2 and TRBJ1-1; TRBD1 matches 8 bases. The germline CDR1 and CDR2 sequences are LGHNA and YNFKEQ. After removal of 4 bases from V and 10 bases from J, the junction contained 8 bases not matched to a gene. The CDR3 is 13 residues long. Written as DNA, the CDR3 is TGTGCCAGCAGCCGGTCGACAGGGGTGTTAGCTTTCTTT. Its translation: CASSRSTGVLAFF.

A note on this clone: One end of the junction is discordant with germline, which a read error may explain. The rearrangement uses TRBV7-7 and TRBJ1-6; a possible D gene is TRBD1 (5 bases). The CDR3 runs 13 residues. The germline CDR1 and CDR2 sequences are SSHAT and FNYEAQ (reference sequence). The CDR3 region is CASSSGRGSPLHF. CDR3 bases: TGTGCTAGCAGCTCCGGGAGGGGTTCACCCCTCCACTTT.

V and J are TRBV28 and TRBJ2-1, with 10 bases aligning to TRBD2. This CDR3 is 13 amino acids long. Germline lookup yields CDR1 MDHEN and CDR2 SYDVKM. V lost 6 bases to trimming and J lost 8 bases; unmatched junction nucleotides: 4. CDR3 DNA: TGTGCCAGCAGACTAGCGGGAATGGATGAGCAGTTCTTC. It encodes CASRLAGMDEQFF. The full variable domain, completed using reference TRBV28 and TRBJ2-1, is DVKVTQSSRYLVKRTGEKVFLECVQDMDHENMFWYRQDPGLGLRLIYFSYDVKMKEKGDIPEGYSVSREKKERFSLILESASTNQTSMYLCASRLAGMDEQFFGPGTRLTVL.

This clone was recorded a few times. V usage is TRBV19 and J usage is TRBJ2-1, with D unclear. Germline V gene sequence: CDR1 LNHDA, CDR2 SQIVND (reference sequence). This CDR3 region has 14 residues. Trimming took off 5 bases at V and 9 bases at J, with 17 bases between the two ends. The CDR3 reads CASSQSGLLGEQFF. The CDR3 coding sequence is TGTGCCAGTAGTCAATCAGGCCTCCTGGGTGAGCAGTTCTTC.

This sequence joins TRBV7-9 and TRBJ2-6, with D hard to call. CDR3 length: 14 amino acids. V was cut by 5 bases and J by 1 base, with 6 bases left in between. CDR1 and CDR2 from the germline V gene are SEHNR and FQNEAQ (reference sequence). The CDR3, as DNA: TGTGCCAGCAGCCTCGTTTCTGGGGCCAACGTCCTGACTTTC. Translated, it gives CASSLVSGANVLTF. Drawing the rest from reference TRBV7-9 and TRBJ2-6, the complete variable domain is DTGVSQNPRHKITKRGQNVTFRCDPISEHNRLYWYRQTLGQGPEFLTYFQNEAQLEKSRLLSDRFSAERPKGSFSTLEIQRTEQGDSAMYLCASSLVSGANVLTFGAGSRLTVL.

This chain connects TRBV11-3 to TRBJ2-1, with 10 bases lining up with TRBD2. This CDR3 is 14 amino acids long. V dropped 3 bases and J dropped 6; count of bases not matched to a gene: 2. Germline-derived CDR1 and CDR2 are SGHNT and YENEEA. The CDR3 spells CASSFTSGVNEQFF. CDR3 bases: TGTGCCAGCAGCTTCACTAGCGGGGTCAATGAGCAGTTCTTC.

CDR3 DNA: TGTGCCAGCATAGAGGGACTGCTAACTAACTATGGCTACACCTTC. Translation: CASIEGLLTNYGYTF. The chain links TRBV2 to TRBJ1-2, with TRBD1 as a possible D gene (5 bases). Deletions cut 7 bases from V and 0 bases from J, with 15 bases between. The CDR3 covers 15 residues. Germline V CDR1 and CDR2: SNHLY, FYNNEI.

DNA for the CDR3: TGCAGTGCTAGTTTCCCTCTGGGACTAGCGGGGTGGCTCAAGCAGTTCTTC. This codes for CSASFPLGLAGWLKQFF. The V call is TRBV20-1, the J call TRBJ2-1; 13 bases are shared with TRBD2. Germline V gene data show CDR1 as DFQATT and CDR2 as SNEGSKA (reference sequence). The CDR3 is 17 amino acids. The V gene end was trimmed by 3 bases and the J gene end by 11 bases; junction bases not matched to a gene: 16.

The chain carries TRBV20-1 and TRBJ1-6; weak D call: TRBD1 (6 bases). CDR1 and CDR2 (germline): DFQATT, SNEGSKA (reference sequence). With 5 bases removed from V and 13 bases from J, the gap between germline ends came to 9 bases. The CDR3 is made up of 10 amino acids. The CDR3: CSAGDRPLHF. As DNA, the CDR3 is TGCAGTGCTGGTGACAGGCCCCTCCACTTT.

The chain combines TRBV7-9 with TRBJ2-7, with 9 bases lining up with TRBD1. V trimming: 1 base; J trimming: 4 bases; junction bases outside the gene matches: 5. This CDR3 is built from 15 residues. Germline loops: CDR1 SEHNR, CDR2 FQNEAQ (reference sequence). The CDR3 here is CASSLVGTGPYEQYF. The CDR3 DNA sequence: TGTGCCAGCAGCTTAGTCGGGACAGGGCCGTACGAGCAGTACTTC. Using reference TRBV7-9 and TRBJ2-7 for the parts outside the CDR3, the full variable domain is DTGVSQNPRHKITKRGQNVTFRCDPISEHNRLYWYRQTLGQGPEFLTYFQNEAQLEKSRLLSDRFSAERPKGSFSTLEIQRTEQGDSAMYLCASSLVGTGPYEQYFGPGTRLTVT.

This clone was found a few times. The CDR3 here is CASSFVSYEQYF. As DNA, the CDR3 is TGTGCCAGCAGCTTCGTTTCCTACGAGCAGTACTTC. This sequence joins TRBV7-2 and TRBJ2-7; no clear D gene. CDR1 is SGHTA, CDR2 FQGNSA, per germline. V lost 3 bases, J lost 1 base, and 4 bases lay in between. The CDR3 runs to 12 residues.

V is TRBV5-6 and J is TRBJ1-2; D gene uncertain. Germline V gene sequence: CDR1 SGHDT, CDR2 YYEEEE. The CDR3 is 14 amino acids. V was shortened by 4 bases and J by 0 bases, with 10 bases between the two germline ends. CDR3 region: CASSRPAANYGYTF. CDR3 nucleotides: TGTGCCAGCAGCCGGCCGGCGGCTAACTATGGCTACACCTTC.

The CDR3 here is CAISSKLAGGYNEQFF. Written as DNA, the CDR3 is TGTGCCATCAGCTCCAAACTAGCGGGAGGGTACAATGAGCAGTTCTTC. The chain couples TRBV10-3 to TRBJ2-1; 13 nucleotides agree with TRBD2. Trimming at V came to 6 bases and at J to 4 bases, leaving 6 bases not matched to a gene. The CDR3 extends over 16 amino acids. Germline CDR1 ENHRY, CDR2 SYGVKD.

The chain employs TRBV10-1 and TRBJ2-3; the match to TRBD2 covers 13 bases. Trimming at V came to 6 bases and at J to 4 bases, leaving 7 bases not matched to a gene. CDR3 size: 16 residues. Germline CDR1 is WNHNN and CDR2 is SYGVQD (reference sequence). The CDR3 bases are TGCGCCAGCAGCCGCGGACTAGCGGGGGCGGCAGATACGCAGTATTTT. Translating it yields CASSRGLAGAADTQYF.